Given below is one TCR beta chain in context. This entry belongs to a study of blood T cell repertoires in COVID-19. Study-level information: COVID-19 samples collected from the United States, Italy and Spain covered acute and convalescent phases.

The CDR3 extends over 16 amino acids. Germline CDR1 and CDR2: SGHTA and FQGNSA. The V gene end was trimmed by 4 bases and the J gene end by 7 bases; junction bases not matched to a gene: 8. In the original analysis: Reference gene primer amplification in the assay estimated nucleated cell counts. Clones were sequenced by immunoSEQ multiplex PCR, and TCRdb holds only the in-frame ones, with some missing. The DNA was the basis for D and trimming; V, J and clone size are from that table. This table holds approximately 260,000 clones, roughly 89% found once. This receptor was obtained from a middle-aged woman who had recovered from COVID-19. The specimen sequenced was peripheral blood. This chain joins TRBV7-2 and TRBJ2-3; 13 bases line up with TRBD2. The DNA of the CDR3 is TGTGCCAGCAGCTCCGATCGGACTAGCGGGAGATATACGCAGTATTTT. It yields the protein CASSSDRTSGRYTQYF.